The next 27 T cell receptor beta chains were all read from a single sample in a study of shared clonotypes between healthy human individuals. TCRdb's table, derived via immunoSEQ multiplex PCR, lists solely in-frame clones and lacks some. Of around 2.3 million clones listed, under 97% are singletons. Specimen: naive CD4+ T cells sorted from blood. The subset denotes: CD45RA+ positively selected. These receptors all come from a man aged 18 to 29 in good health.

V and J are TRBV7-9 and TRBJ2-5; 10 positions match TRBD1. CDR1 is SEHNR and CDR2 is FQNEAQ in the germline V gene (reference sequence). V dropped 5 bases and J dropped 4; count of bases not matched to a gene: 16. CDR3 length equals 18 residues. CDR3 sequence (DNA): TGTGCCAGCAGCCCGCTGCGCGGGGACAGGGGAGAGGGAGAGACCCAGTACTTC. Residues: CASSPLRGDRGEGETQYF.

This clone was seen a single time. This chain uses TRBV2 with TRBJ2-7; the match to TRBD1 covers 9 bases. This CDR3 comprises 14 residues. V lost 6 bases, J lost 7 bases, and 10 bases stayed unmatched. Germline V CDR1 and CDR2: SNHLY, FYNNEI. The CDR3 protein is CASSQQGAPGEQYF. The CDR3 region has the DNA TGTGCCAGCAGCCAACAGGGGGCGCCGGGTGAGCAGTACTTC.

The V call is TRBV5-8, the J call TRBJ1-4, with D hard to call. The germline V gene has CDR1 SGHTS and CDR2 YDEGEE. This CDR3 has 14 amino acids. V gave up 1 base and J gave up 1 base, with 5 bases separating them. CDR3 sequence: CASSLSLTNEKLFF. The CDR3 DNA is TGTGCCAGCAGCTTGTCCCTAACTAATGAAAAACTGTTTTTT. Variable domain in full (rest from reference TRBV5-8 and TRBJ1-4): EAGVTQSPTHLIKTRGQQATLRCSPISGHTSVYWYQQALGLGLQFLLWYDEGEERNRGNFPPRFSGRQFPNYSSELNVNALELEDSALYLCASSLSLTNEKLFFGSGTQLSVL.

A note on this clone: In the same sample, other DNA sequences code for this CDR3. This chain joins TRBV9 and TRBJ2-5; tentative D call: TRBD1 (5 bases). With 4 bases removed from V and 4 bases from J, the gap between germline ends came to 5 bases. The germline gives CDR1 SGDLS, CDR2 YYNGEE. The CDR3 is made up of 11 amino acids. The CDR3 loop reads CASSRGETQYF. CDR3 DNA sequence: TGTGCCAGCAGCAGGGGAGAGACCCAGTACTTC.

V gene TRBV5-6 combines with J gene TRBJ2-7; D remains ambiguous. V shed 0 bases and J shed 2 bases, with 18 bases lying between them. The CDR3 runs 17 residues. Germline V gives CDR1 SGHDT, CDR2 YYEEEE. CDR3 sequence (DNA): TGTGCCAGCAGCTTGGTTAAGGCAGGCCAATTACCCTACGAGCAGTACTTC. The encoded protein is CASSLVKAGQLPYEQYF.

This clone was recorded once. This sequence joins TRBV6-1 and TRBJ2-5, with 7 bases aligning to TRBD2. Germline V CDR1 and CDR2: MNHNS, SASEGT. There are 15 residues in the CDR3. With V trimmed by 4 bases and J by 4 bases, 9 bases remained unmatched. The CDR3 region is CASSALGLFSETQYF. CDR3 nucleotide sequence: TGTGCCAGCAGTGCGTTGGGACTATTTTCAGAGACCCAGTACTTC.

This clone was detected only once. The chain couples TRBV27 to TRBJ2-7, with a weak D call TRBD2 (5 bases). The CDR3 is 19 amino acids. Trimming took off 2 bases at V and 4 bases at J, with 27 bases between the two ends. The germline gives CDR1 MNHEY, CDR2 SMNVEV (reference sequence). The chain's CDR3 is CASSLRGDLIGRAFYEQYF. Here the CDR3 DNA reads TGTGCCAGCAGTTTAAGAGGAGATCTTATAGGGCGGGCCTTTTACGAGCAGTACTTC.

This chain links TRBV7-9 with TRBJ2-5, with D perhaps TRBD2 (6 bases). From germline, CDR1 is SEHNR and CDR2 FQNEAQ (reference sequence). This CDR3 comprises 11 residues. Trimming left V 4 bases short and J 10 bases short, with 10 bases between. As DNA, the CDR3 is TGTGCCAGCAGCTCTTCGGAGGGCCAGTACTTC. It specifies CASSSSEGQYF.

The CDR3 loop is CASSYSGGLTETQYF. Here the CDR3 DNA reads TGTGCCAGCAGTTACTCGGGGGGTTTGACGGAGACCCAGTACTTC. The rearrangement links TRBV6-5 to TRBJ2-5; tentatively, D is TRBD2 (6 bases). The CDR3 runs 15 residues. The germline V gene encodes CDR1 MNHEY and CDR2 SVGAGI. The ends were cut back, 0 bases at V and 5 bases at J, with 13 bases in the middle.

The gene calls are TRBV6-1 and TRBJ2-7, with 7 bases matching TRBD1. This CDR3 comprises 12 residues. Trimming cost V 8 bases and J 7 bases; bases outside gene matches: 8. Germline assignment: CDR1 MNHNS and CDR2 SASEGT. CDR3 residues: CASSTQGWEQYF. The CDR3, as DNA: TGTGCCAGCTCGACACAGGGGTGGGAGCAGTACTTC.

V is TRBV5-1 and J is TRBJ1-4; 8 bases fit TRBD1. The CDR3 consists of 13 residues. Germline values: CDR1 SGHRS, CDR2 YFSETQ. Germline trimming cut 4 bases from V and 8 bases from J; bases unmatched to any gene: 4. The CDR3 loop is CASSRWTGEKLFF. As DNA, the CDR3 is TGCGCCAGCAGCAGGTGGACAGGGGAAAAACTGTTTTTT. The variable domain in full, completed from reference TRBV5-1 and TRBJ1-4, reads KAGVTQTPRYLIKTRGQQVTLSCSPISGHRSVSWYQQTPGQGLQFLFEYFSETQRNKGNFPGRFSGRQFSNSRSEMNVSTLELGDSALYLCASSRWTGEKLFFGSGTQLSVL.

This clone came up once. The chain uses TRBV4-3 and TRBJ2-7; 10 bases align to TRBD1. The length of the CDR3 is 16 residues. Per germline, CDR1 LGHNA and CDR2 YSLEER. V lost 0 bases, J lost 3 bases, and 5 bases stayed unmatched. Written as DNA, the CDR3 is TGCGCCAGCAGCCAAGACGCGGGACAGGGGCACTACGAGCAGTACTTC. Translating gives CASSQDAGQGHYEQYF.

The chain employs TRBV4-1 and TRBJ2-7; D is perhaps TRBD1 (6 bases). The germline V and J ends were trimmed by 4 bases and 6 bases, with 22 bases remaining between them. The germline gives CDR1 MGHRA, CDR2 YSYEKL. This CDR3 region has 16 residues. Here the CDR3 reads CASSPLKSPGAGEQYF. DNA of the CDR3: TGCGCCAGCAGCCCACTTAAATCACCAGGGGCGGGCGAGCAGTACTTC.

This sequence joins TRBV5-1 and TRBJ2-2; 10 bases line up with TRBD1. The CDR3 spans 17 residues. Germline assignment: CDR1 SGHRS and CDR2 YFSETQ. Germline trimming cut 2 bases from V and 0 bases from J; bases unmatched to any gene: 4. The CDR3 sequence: CASSLYGQGANTGELFF. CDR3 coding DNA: TGCGCCAGCAGCTTATATGGACAGGGGGCGAACACCGGGGAGCTGTTTTTT.

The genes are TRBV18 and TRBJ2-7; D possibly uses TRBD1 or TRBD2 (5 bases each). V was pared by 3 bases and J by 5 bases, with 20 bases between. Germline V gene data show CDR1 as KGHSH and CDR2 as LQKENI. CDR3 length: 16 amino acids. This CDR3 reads CASSPPNAGGNNEQYF. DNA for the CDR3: TGTGCCAGCTCACCGCCCAACGCTGGGGGTAACAACGAGCAGTACTTC.

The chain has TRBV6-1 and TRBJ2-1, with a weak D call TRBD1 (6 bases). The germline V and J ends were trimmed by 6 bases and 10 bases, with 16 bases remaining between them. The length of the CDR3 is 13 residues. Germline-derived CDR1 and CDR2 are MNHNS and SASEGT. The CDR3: CASSDNRVSEQFF. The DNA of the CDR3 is TGTGCCAGCAGCGATAACAGGGTCAGCGAGCAGTTCTTC.

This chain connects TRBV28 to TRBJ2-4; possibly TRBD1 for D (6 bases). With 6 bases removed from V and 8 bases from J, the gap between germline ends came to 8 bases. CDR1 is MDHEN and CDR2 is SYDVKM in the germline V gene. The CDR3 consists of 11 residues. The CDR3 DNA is TGTGCCAGCAGGAAGGGGGACATTCAGTACTTC. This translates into CASRKGDIQYF.

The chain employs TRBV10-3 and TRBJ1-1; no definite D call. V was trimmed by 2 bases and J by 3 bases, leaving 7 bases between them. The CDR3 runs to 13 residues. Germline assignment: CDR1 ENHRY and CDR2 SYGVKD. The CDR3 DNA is TGTGCCATCAGTGAGGGGGTATACACTGAAGCTTTCTTT. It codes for CAISEGVYTEAFF.

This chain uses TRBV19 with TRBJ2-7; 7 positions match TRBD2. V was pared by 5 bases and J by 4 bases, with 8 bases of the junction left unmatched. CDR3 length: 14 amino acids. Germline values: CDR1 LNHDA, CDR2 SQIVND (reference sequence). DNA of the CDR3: TGTGCCAGTAGTTCGACACCGGGGGGATACGAGCAGTACTTC. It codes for CASSSTPGGYEQYF.

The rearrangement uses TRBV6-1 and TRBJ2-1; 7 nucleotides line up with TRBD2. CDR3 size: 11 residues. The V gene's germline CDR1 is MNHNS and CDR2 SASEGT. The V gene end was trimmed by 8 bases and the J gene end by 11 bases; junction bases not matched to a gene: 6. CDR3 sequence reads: CASGGGAQQFF. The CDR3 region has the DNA TGTGCCAGCGGGGGGGGAGCCCAGCAGTTCTTC.

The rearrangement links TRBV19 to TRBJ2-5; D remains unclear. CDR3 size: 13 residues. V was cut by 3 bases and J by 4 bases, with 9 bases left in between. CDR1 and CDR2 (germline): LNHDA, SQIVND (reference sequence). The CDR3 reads CASSIIQTETQYF. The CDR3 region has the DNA TGTGCCAGTAGTATTATACAGACAGAGACCCAGTACTTC.

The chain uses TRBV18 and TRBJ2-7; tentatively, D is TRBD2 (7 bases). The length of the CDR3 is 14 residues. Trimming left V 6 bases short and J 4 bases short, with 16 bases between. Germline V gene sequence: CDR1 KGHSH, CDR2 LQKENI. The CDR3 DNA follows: TGTGCCAGCTCCCCCGGCGGGGGCGAATACGAGCAGTACTTC. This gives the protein CASSPGGGEYEQYF.

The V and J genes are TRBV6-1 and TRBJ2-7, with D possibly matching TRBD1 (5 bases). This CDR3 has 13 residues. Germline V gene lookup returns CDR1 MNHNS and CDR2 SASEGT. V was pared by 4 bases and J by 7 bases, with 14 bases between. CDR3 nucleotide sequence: TGTGCCAGCAGTGGGGGCCCCTCTGTGGAGCAGTACTTC. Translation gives CASSGGPSVEQYF.

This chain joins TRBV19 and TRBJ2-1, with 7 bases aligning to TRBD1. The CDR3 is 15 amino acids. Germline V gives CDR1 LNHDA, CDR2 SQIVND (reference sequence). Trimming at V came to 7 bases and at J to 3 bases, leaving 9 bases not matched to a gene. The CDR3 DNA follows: TGTGCCAGTAAGGGTGAGGGGGCGGGCTACAATGAGCAGTTCTTC. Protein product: CASKGEGAGYNEQFF.

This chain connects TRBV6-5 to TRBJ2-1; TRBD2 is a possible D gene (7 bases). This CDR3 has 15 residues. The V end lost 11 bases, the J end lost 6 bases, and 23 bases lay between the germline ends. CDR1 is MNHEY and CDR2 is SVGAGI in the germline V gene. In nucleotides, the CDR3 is TGTGCCGCGAAAAGGGGGGGTTGGTCTTCCAATGAGCAGTTCTTC. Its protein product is CAAKRGGWSSNEQFF.

CDR3 protein: CASSAPGTANTGELFF. The CDR3 nucleotides are TGTGCCAGCAGCGCCCCCGGGACAGCGAACACCGGGGAGCTGTTTTTT. V gene TRBV9 combines with J gene TRBJ2-2; the match to TRBD1 covers 7 bases. The length of the CDR3 is 16 residues. Germline V gene sequence: CDR1 SGDLS, CDR2 YYNGEE. V trimming: 3 bases; J trimming: 0 bases; junction bases outside the gene matches: 5.

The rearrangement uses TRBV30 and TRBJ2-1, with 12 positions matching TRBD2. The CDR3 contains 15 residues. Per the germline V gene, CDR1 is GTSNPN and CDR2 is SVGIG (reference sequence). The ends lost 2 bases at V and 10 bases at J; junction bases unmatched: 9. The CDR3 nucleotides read TGTGCCTGGAGTTACGGACTAGCGGGACCTGGGGAGCAGTTCTTC. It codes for CAWSYGLAGPGEQFF.